This T cell receptor (beta chain) stems from a study of T cell clones after liver transplantation. Study-level background: TCRbeta sequencing after a pre-transplant mixed lymphocyte reaction identified graft-donor-reactive clones, later tracked in post-transplant blood.

Assay: immunoSEQ multiplex PCR; the TCRdb copy retains only in-frame clones and omits some. Of more than 15,000 clones in the sample, about 84% were seen once. The study, taken as a whole, reports: Low donor cell numbers restricted donor-reactive repertoire measurement in a couple of subjects. Donor-reactive sequences fell more than third party-reactive ones, suggesting partial deletion.

The CDR3 consists of 14 residues. V lost 0 bases and J 7 bases, leaving 11 bases between the germline ends. The germline CDR1 and CDR2 sequences are SGHDT and YYEEEE. As for this clone: Its specificity is not known.

This chain connects TRBV5-6 to TRBJ1-5, with no clear D. The material was CD8+ T cells from blood, obtained about 50 months after liver transplant. This receptor was identified in a human patient who received a liver transplant. The graft donor may have given rise to some T cells. The CDR3 DNA reads TGTGCCAGCAGCTTGGGTTCTTTAGGCCAGCCCCAGCATTTT. It codes for CASSLGSLGQPQHF.